This T cell receptor (beta chain) was identified during a study of blood T cell repertoires in COVID-19. Study summary: Nucleic acid was either cDNA or gDNA, and it came from T cells, B-cell-depleted T cells, or PBMCs.

This clone was counted a few times. In the original workflow: Estimated nucleated cell counts came from reference gene primer amplification. The assay was immunoSEQ multiplex PCR, and TCRdb's table has in-frame clones only and misses some. From that table come the V and J calls and clone size; the DNA was used to work out D and trimming. Of tens of thousands of clones in the sample, 68% are singletons; the top ten hold just under 9%. Trimming at V came to 6 bases and at J to 0 bases, leaving 13 bases not matched to a gene. The CDR3 extends over 17 amino acids. The germline gives CDR1 SGDLS, CDR2 YYNGEE.

The sequence came from a woman in her 70s with acute or convalescent COVID-19. The sequenced sample consisted of peripheral blood. The chain carries TRBV9 and TRBJ2-3; 7 positions match TRBD2. In DNA form, the CDR3 reads TGTGCCAGCAAGTATGCTAGCGGACCCCTGAGCACAGATACGCAGTATTTT. It codes for CASKYASGPLSTDTQYF.